The present entry profiles one TCR beta chain with its context. The data were taken from a study of blood T cell repertoires in COVID-19. Everyone who took part was roughly 18 to 89 years old, and they came from about two dozen US areas. Participants were placed into cohorts based on the clinical history they reported. V was clipped by 4 bases and J by 1 base, with 13 bases between them. CDR3 length equals 16 residues. Germline CDR1 reads MDHEN; CDR2 reads SYDVKM. In the original workflow: Amplifying reference gene primers gave estimates of nucleated cell counts. The data were produced by immunoSEQ multiplex PCR, yet TCRdb's version contains in-frame clones alone and is incomplete. The D gene and trimming were derived from the DNA, and the V and J assignments and clone size from that table. Here the sample spans about 140,000 clones, about 89% being singletons.

Material for sequencing was PBMCs or T cells enriched from blood (not recorded which). The genes are TRBV28 and TRBJ1-4, with D hard to call. This clonotype was sampled from a man in his 60s who had recovered from COVID-19. CDR3 sequence (DNA): TGTGCCAGCAGTTCCCTCCCAGATGAAACTAATGAAAAACTGTTTTTT. This gives the protein CASSSLPDETNEKLFF.